The T cell receptor beta chain under discussion was sequenced for a study of cytomegalovirus exposure and HLA in healthy donors. As to this clone: Its antigen is as yet unknown.

Regarding the study as a whole: Near-uniform donor sequencing depth was presumed by presence/absence analyses.

PCR amplification relied on 60 Vbeta primers (plus 13 Jbeta primers). The data were produced by immunoSEQ multiplex PCR, yet TCRdb's version contains in-frame clones alone and is incomplete. The table lists 45,000 to 65,000 clones, roughly 80% of them singletons. This clonotype originated in a woman aged 40 to 49 in good health and CMV-seropositive. Sequenced: PBMCs.

CDR3 region: CASSLAQGSYNEQFF. DNA for the CDR3: TGCGCCAGCAGCTTGGCCCAGGGGTCATACAATGAGCAGTTCTTC. The V and J genes are TRBV5-1 and TRBJ2-1; maybe TRBD1 (6 bases). Germline CDR1 SGHRS, CDR2 YFSETQ. The CDR3 totals 15 residues. Trimming left V 0 bases short and J 4 bases short, with 11 bases between. Full variable domain (remainder filled in from reference TRBV5-1 and TRBJ2-1): KAGVTQTPRYLIKTRGQQVTLSCSPISGHRSVSWYQQTPGQGLQFLFEYFSETQRNKGNFPGRFSGRQFSNSRSEMNVSTLELGDSALYLCASSLAQGSYNEQFFGPGTRLTVL.